What follows are 5 T cell receptor beta chains derived from one specimen sequenced in a study of blood T cell repertoires in COVID-19. Libraries were prepared by immunoSEQ multiplex PCR; TCRdb keeps only in-frame clonotypes and omits some of them. The data hold 300,000 to 450,000 clones, with roughly 90% observed a single time. The material sequenced was PBMCs or T cells enriched from blood (not recorded which). These receptors were taken from a woman in her twenties or thirties who had been exposed to COVID-19.

J is TRBJ2-7 and V is TRBV28; TRBD1 agrees at 9 bases. This CDR3 is 12 amino acids long. The germline V gene has CDR1 MDHEN and CDR2 SYDVKM. J was trimmed by 3 bases and V by 8 bases; bases with no gene match: 2. The CDR3: CASAGQGYEQYF. CDR3 sequence (DNA): TGTGCCAGCGCGGGACAGGGCTACGAGCAGTACTTC.

In nucleotides, the CDR3 is TGTGCGACGAGCTTCGTGGAGACCGGCTACACCTTC. Its translation: CATSFVETGYTF. The chain carries TRBV19 and TRBJ1-2; no definite D call. CDR1 is LNHDA and CDR2 is SQIVND in the germline V gene (reference sequence). CDR3 length: 12 amino acids.

The chain couples TRBV25-1 to TRBJ2-3, with a tentative D call TRBD2 (5 bases). Germline-derived CDR1 and CDR2 are MGHDK and SYGVNS. V lost 4 bases, J lost 1 base, and 9 bases lay in between. This CDR3 spans 14 amino acids. The CDR3 region has the DNA TGTGCCAGCAGTGCGTGGCGGGGCACAGATACGCAGTATTTT. Translated: CASSAWRGTDTQYF. The full variable domain, rest sourced from reference TRBV25-1 and TRBJ2-3, is EADIYQTPRYLVIGTGKKITLECSQTMGHDKMYWYQQDPGMELHLIHYSYGVNSTEKGDLSSESTVSRIRTEHFPLTLESARPSHTSQYLCASSAWRGTDTQYFGPGTRLTVL.

The chain employs TRBV18 and TRBJ2-1; D unclear. V dropped 5 bases and J dropped 6 bases, with 11 bases sitting between them. Germline CDR1 reads KGHSH; CDR2 reads LQKENI. The CDR3 length is 13 residues. The DNA of the CDR3 is TGTGCCAGCTCAGGATGGGCCAGCAATGAGCAGTTCTTC. Its protein is CASSGWASNEQFF. Complete variable domain (other parts from reference TRBV18 and TRBJ2-1): NAGVMQNPRHLVRRRGQEARLRCSPMKGHSHVYWYRQLPEEGLKFMVYLQKENIIDESGMPKERFSAEFPKEGPSILRIQQVVRGDSAAYFCASSGWASNEQFFGPGTRLTVL.

This chain joins TRBV5-1 and TRBJ2-2; 8 bases map to TRBD1. Germline lookup yields CDR1 SGHRS and CDR2 YFSETQ. Germline trimming cut 5 bases from V and 7 bases from J; bases unmatched to any gene: 10. The CDR3 sequence is 15 residues long. The DNA for the CDR3 is TGCGCCAGCAGATCCAGACAGGGGACCAGCGGGGAGCTGTTTTTT. It yields the protein CASRSRQGTSGELFF.